These 30 T cell receptor beta chains were sequenced from one sample in a study of metastatic and nonmetastatic thyroid tumors. Using MiXCR, TCRdb reanalyzed the PCR reads. Altogether just under 60,000 clones are present, around 15% being singletons, with the ten largest covering about 9.4%. Among the patients, none had received any treatment before thyroid surgery. Sequencing was performed on blood. These receptors were collected from a male donor with papillary thyroid cancer or a benign thyroid nodule (not recorded which). Some clones in this sample may be carry-over from other donors' samples.

Many counts were recorded for this clone. The chain is built from TRBV6-2 or TRBV6-3 and TRBJ1-2; TRBD1 matches at 7 bases. V trimming: 5 bases; J trimming: 4 bases; junction bases outside the gene matches: 4. Germline CDR1 reads MNHEY; CDR2 reads SVGEGT. CDR3 length: 13 amino acids. For the CDR3, the DNA is TGTGCCAGCAGTCTTACAGGGGTCTATGGCTACACCTTC. It is translated as CASSLTGVYGYTF.

This clone was seen only a few times. A read error may explain this, as a much larger clone is one base away. In DNA form, the CDR3 reads TGCGCCAGCAGCCAGCAGGGACTTTCATATACGCAGTATTTT. Protein product: CASSQQGLSYTQYF. The rearrangement joins TRBV4-1 to TRBJ2-3, with D possibly matching TRBD2 (6 bases). Per the germline V gene, CDR1 is MGHRA and CDR2 is YSYEKL. The CDR3 covers 14 residues. The V end was cut by 3 bases, the J end by 7 bases, with 14 bases between.

About this clone: The identical CDR3 is also encoded by other nucleotide sequences in the sample. This chain joins TRBV5-1 and TRBJ1-3, with D uncertain. This CDR3 has 13 amino acids. Looked up from germline, CDR1 is SGHRS and CDR2 is YFSETQ. Deletions cut 0 bases from V and 5 bases from J, with 6 bases between. The CDR3 nucleotides are TGCGCCAGCAGCTTGGACTTCCGAAACACCATATATTTT. This encodes CASSLDFRNTIYF.

This clone was detected ten times or more. This rearrangement joins TRBV9 to TRBJ2-3, with D unclear. The CDR3 runs 15 residues. CDR1 is SGDLS, CDR2 YYNGEE, per germline. Trimming cost V 4 bases and J 2 bases, with 14 bases left between them. CDR3 in amino acids: CASSPPRRNTDTQYF. The CDR3 DNA reads TGTGCCAGCAGCCCGCCCCGGCGGAACACAGATACGCAGTATTTT.

This clone appeared once. One end of the junction is discordant with germline, which a read error may explain. The sample contains more than one DNA sequence encoding this CDR3. CDR3 DNA sequence: TGTGCCAGTAGTATACCCGTGCTGAACTCTGGTGCCAACGTCCTTACTTTC. This gives the protein CASSIPVLNSGANVLTF. The chain has TRBV19 and TRBJ2-6; D is unclear. The CDR3 loop spans 17 amino acids. Germline V CDR1 and CDR2: LNHDA, SQIVND (reference sequence). The full variable domain, completed using reference TRBV19 and TRBJ2-6, is DGGITQSPKYLFRKEGQNVTLSCEQNLNHDAMYWYRQDPGQGLRLIYYSQIVNDFQKGDIAEGYSVSREKKESFPLTVTSAQKNPTAFYLCASSIPVLNSGANVLTFGAGSRLTVL.

This clone was recorded at least ten times. This chain connects TRBV20-1 to TRBJ1-2; perhaps TRBD1 as D (6 bases). V lost 6 bases to trimming and J lost 4 bases, with 24 bases between them. Germline V gene data show CDR1 as DFQATT and CDR2 as SNEGSKA (reference sequence). This CDR3 has 16 amino acids. The CDR3 DNA follows: TGCAGTGCCAGCACGGGGGCCAGCCGTTCCGGCTATGGCTACACCTTC. This encodes CSASTGASRSGYGYTF.

This clone has ten or more counts. The junction shows a germline mismatch at one end, possibly a read error. Within the sample, other DNA sequences also encode this same CDR3. CDR3 in amino acids: CASSSGQGTGELFF. The CDR3 DNA reads TGTGCTAGCAGCTCCGGACAGGGGACCGGGGAGCTGTTTTTT. This rearrangement joins TRBV7-7 to TRBJ2-2; 9 bases fit TRBD1. The CDR3 spans 14 residues. Germline loops: CDR1 SSHAT, CDR2 FNYEAQ (reference sequence).

At least ten counts were recorded for this clone. A much more abundant neighbour one base away suggests this may be a read error. The chain links TRBV30 to TRBJ1-3, with D unresolved. Germline V gene lookup returns CDR1 GTSNPN and CDR2 SVGIG (reference sequence). CDR3 size: 15 residues. CDR3 protein: CAWSVPGPSGSTIYF. The CDR3 DNA sequence: TGTGCCTGGAGTGTCCCAGGCCCCTCTGGAAGCACCATATATTTT.

This clone has at least ten counts. V gene TRBV12-3 or TRBV12-4 combines with J gene TRBJ2-2; tentatively, D is TRBD1 or TRBD2 (6 bases each). The germline V and J ends were trimmed by 6 bases and 0 bases, with 14 bases remaining between them. The CDR3 runs to 16 residues. CDR3 bases: TGTGCCAGCAGCCCCAAAGGGGGGACGAACACCGGGGAGCTGTTTTTT. This translates into CASSPKGGTNTGELFF.

Notes on this clone: The junction departs from germline at one end; a sequencing error may be responsible. The CDR3 here is CASIVGVGEDGYTF. The CDR3 region has the DNA TGTGCCAGCATCGTAGGGGTAGGGGAGGATGGCTACACCTTC. The chain recombines TRBV9 with TRBJ1-2; a weak D match, TRBD1 (5 bases). This CDR3 has 14 residues. CDR1 SGDLS and CDR2 YYNGEE come from the germline V gene.

This clone was found many times. A much larger clone differs by one base, so this may be a read error. Other DNA variants within this sample encode the same CDR3. V and J are TRBV12-3 or TRBV12-4 and TRBJ1-5; TRBD1 aligns across 8 bases. This CDR3 comprises 14 residues. The CDR3 bases are TGCGCCAGCAGTCCAGGGGGCAGCAATCAGCCCCAGCATTTT. Encoded protein: CASSPGGSNQPQHF.

Ten or more counts support this clone. The CDR3 nucleotides read TGTGCCAGCAGTTCTCCAGGGGGACAGGGGAGACTATACGAGCAGTACTTC. Amino acids: CASSSPGGQGRLYEQYF. The V call is TRBV6-1, the J call TRBJ2-7; 10 nucleotides match TRBD1. This CDR3 has 17 amino acids. Trimming took 5 bases from V and 4 from J; bases not matched to a gene: 14. Looked up from germline, CDR1 is MNHNS and CDR2 is SASEGT.

A word on this clone: This may come from a read error, since a much larger clone is one base off. This sample also contains other DNA sequences that code for the same CDR3. The rearrangement uses TRBV5-4 and TRBJ1-3; D possibly corresponds to TRBD1 (5 bases). The V end was cut by 3 bases, the J end by 3 bases, with 10 bases between. Germline CDR1 SGHNT, CDR2 YYREEE (reference sequence). The CDR3 loop spans 14 amino acids. CDR3 coding DNA: TGTGCCAGCAGCTCGACCACAGGTGGAAACACCATATATTTT. It is translated as CASSSTTGGNTIYF.

The chain has TRBV28 and TRBJ1-5; TRBD1 matches 7 bases. The CDR3 contains 18 residues. Germline values: CDR1 MDHEN, CDR2 SYDVKM. V shed 5 bases and J 5 bases; nucleotides not matched to a gene: 18. CDR3 amino acids: CASSTPGTVTGSYQPQHF. The CDR3 nucleotides read TGTGCCAGCAGTACTCCCGGAACCGTGACAGGGAGTTATCAGCCCCAGCATTTT.

Notes on this clone: A much larger clone lies one base from this, so it may be a read error. V is TRBV5-4 and J is TRBJ1-2, with D unclear. CDR1 SGHNT and CDR2 YYREEE come from the germline V gene (reference sequence). The CDR3 totals 13 residues. V was trimmed by 5 bases and J by 13 bases, leaving 21 bases between them. The CDR3 nucleotides read TGTGCCAGCAGACCAAGTACCTCTATCGACTGCACCTTC. It is translated as CASRPSTSIDCTF.

J is TRBJ1-5 and V is TRBV27; TRBD1 matches at 7 bases. The ends lost 10 bases at V and 8 bases at J; junction bases unmatched: 14. Germline V lookup: CDR1 MNHEY, CDR2 SMNVEV (reference sequence). The CDR3 spans 14 residues. The CDR3 here is CANSPTGVSKPQHF. CDR3 bases: TGTGCCAACTCACCCACAGGGGTATCTAAGCCCCAGCATTTT.

This clone came up a few times. In DNA form, the CDR3 reads TGTGCCAGCGGCCCCTCGTGTTCGCAGTATTTT. As protein: CASGPSCSQYF. V gene TRBV12-3 or TRBV12-4 combines with J gene TRBJ2-3; D call uncertain. This CDR3 is 11 amino acids long. Trimming cost V 8 bases and J 10 bases, with 13 bases left between them.

The chain joins TRBV5-4 to TRBJ2-5, with 9 positions matching TRBD2. This CDR3 has 15 amino acids. V lost 2 bases, J lost 4 bases, and 6 bases stayed unmatched. CDR1 SGHNT and CDR2 YYREEE come from the germline V gene (reference sequence). The CDR3 bases are TGTGCCAGCAGCTTAATCCTAGCGGGAAGAGAGACCCAGTACTTC. Translation: CASSLILAGRETQYF.

On this clone: This may arise from a read error, as a much more abundant clone is one base away. V gene TRBV9 combines with J gene TRBJ2-5; possibly TRBD1 for D (5 bases). Deletions cut 1 base from V and 5 bases from J, with 12 bases between. Germline V gives CDR1 SGDLS, CDR2 YYNGEE. The CDR3 consists of 14 residues. The CDR3 sequence: CASSVWGEPETQYF. The CDR3, as DNA: TGTGCCAGCAGCGTATGGGGCGAACCGGAGACCCAGTACTTC.

Comments on this clone: A much larger clone is a single base away; this may be a read error. The conserved closing phenylalanine or tryptophan is absent in this CDR3, likely reflecting a read error. The chain recombines TRBV7-2 with TRBJ2-5; D remains ambiguous. Trimming stripped 8 bases from V and 4 bases from J, with 17 bases between. Germline lookup yields CDR1 SGHTA and CDR2 FQGNSA. The CDR3 is 14 amino acids. The CDR3: CASAFPPMRETQYV. CDR3 DNA: TGTGCCAGCGCCTTCCCCCCCATGAGAGAGACCCAGTACGTC.

In its sample, this clone was seen many times. A single base separates this from a much larger clone, so it may be a read error. The V gene is TRBV20-1, the J gene TRBJ1-6; D is perhaps TRBD1 (5 bases). Per the germline V gene, CDR1 is DFQATT and CDR2 is SNEGSKA (reference sequence). The CDR3 totals 14 residues. Trimming removed 2 bases from V and 7 bases from J, with 12 bases in between. The CDR3 sequence: CSARCGGKNSPLHF. The CDR3 DNA is TGCAGTGCTAGATGCGGGGGAAAGAATTCACCCCTCCACTTT.

This clone was detected ten times or more. V usage is TRBV5-5 and J usage is TRBJ2-7; 7 bases match TRBD2. Per germline, CDR1 SGHKS and CDR2 YYEKEE (reference sequence). J gave up 5 bases and V 2 bases, and 10 bases lay outside the gene matches. The CDR3 length is 15 residues. This chain's CDR3 is CASSLAASGPHEQYV. DNA of the CDR3: TGTGCCAGCAGCTTAGCGGCTAGCGGTCCGCACGAGCAGTACGTC.

The CDR3: CAISELQGAGELFF. DNA of the CDR3: TGTGCCATCAGTGAGTTACAGGGTGCCGGGGAGCTGTTTTTT. V and J are TRBV10-3 and TRBJ2-2; D is possibly TRBD1 (6 bases). V was clipped by 1 base and J by 6 bases, with 9 bases between them. Germline loops: CDR1 ENHRY, CDR2 SYGVKD. The CDR3 has 14 residues.

This clone was detected ten times or more. The chain links TRBV18 to TRBJ1-1; no reliable D call. This CDR3 contains 17 residues. The germline V gene has CDR1 KGHSH and CDR2 LQKENI. Between the trimmed V and J ends, which lost 3 bases and 2 bases, there was a span of 19 bases. The CDR3 sequence: CASSPLRRGGINTEAFF. The CDR3 coding sequence is TGTGCCAGCTCACCCCTCCGAAGAGGAGGGATCAACACTGAAGCTTTCTTT.

This clone was detected ten times or more. The J gene is TRBJ1-4, the V gene TRBV7-2; 8 positions agree with TRBD1. The CDR3 is made up of 16 amino acids. With 4 bases clipped from V and 7 bases from J, the junction kept 11 bases outside the gene matches. Germline lookup yields CDR1 SGHTA and CDR2 FQGNSA. The CDR3 coding sequence is TGTGCCAGCAGCTCGAGACTAGGACAGGGTGGTGAAAAACTGTTTTTT. Amino acid sequence: CASSSRLGQGGEKLFF.

Notes on this clone: A read error may produce the germline difference seen at one junction end. The chain joins TRBV6-2 or TRBV6-3 to TRBJ1-1; a possible D gene is TRBD1 (6 bases). The CDR3 runs to 16 residues. Germline V gives CDR1 MNHEY, CDR2 SVGEGT. The CDR3 nucleotides are TGTGCCAGCAGACTCATCACGGGACACAAAAACACTGAAGCTTGCTTT. It yields the protein CASRLITGHKNTEACF.

At least ten counts were recorded for this clone. The chain is built from TRBV10-3 and TRBJ1-3; D gene uncertain. The CDR3 consists of 19 residues. Germline CDR1 ENHRY, CDR2 SYGVKD. V was shortened by 4 bases and J by 1 base, with 23 bases between the two germline ends. The CDR3 bases are TGTGCCATCAGTGGGGAACGGACGGGTCCCCCCCAATCTGGAAACACCATATATTTT. It encodes CAISGERTGPPQSGNTIYF.

For this clone: A read error is possible here, since a much larger clone lies one base away. V gene TRBV3-1 combines with J gene TRBJ2-4, with D uncertain. The CDR3 sequence is 15 residues long. Germline CDR1 LGHDT, CDR2 YNNKEL (reference sequence). CDR3 region: CASIQPGSSLNIQYF. Written as DNA, the CDR3 is TGTGCCAGCATCCAACCGGGCAGTAGCTTGAACATTCAGTACTTC.

This clone was seen ten or more times. J is TRBJ2-2 and V is TRBV20-1; 8 bases are shared with TRBD2. This CDR3 has 16 amino acids. V gave up 0 bases and J gave up 3 bases; unmatched junction bases: 6. Germline V gene lookup returns CDR1 DFQATT and CDR2 SNEGSKA (reference sequence). CDR3 amino acids: CSARDPTGGHTGELFF. CDR3 nucleotide sequence: TGCAGTGCTAGAGATCCTACGGGAGGGCACACCGGGGAGCTGTTTTTT.

At least ten counts were recorded for this clone. This chain links TRBV2 with TRBJ1-2; 7 bases line up with TRBD1. V was pared by 7 bases and J by 3 bases, with 8 bases of the junction left unmatched. Germline loops: CDR1 SNHLY, CDR2 FYNNEI. CDR3 length: 14 amino acids. The DNA for the CDR3 is TGTGCCAGCACGACCGACAGGGCGGACTATGGCTACACCTTC. It is translated as CASTTDRADYGYTF.